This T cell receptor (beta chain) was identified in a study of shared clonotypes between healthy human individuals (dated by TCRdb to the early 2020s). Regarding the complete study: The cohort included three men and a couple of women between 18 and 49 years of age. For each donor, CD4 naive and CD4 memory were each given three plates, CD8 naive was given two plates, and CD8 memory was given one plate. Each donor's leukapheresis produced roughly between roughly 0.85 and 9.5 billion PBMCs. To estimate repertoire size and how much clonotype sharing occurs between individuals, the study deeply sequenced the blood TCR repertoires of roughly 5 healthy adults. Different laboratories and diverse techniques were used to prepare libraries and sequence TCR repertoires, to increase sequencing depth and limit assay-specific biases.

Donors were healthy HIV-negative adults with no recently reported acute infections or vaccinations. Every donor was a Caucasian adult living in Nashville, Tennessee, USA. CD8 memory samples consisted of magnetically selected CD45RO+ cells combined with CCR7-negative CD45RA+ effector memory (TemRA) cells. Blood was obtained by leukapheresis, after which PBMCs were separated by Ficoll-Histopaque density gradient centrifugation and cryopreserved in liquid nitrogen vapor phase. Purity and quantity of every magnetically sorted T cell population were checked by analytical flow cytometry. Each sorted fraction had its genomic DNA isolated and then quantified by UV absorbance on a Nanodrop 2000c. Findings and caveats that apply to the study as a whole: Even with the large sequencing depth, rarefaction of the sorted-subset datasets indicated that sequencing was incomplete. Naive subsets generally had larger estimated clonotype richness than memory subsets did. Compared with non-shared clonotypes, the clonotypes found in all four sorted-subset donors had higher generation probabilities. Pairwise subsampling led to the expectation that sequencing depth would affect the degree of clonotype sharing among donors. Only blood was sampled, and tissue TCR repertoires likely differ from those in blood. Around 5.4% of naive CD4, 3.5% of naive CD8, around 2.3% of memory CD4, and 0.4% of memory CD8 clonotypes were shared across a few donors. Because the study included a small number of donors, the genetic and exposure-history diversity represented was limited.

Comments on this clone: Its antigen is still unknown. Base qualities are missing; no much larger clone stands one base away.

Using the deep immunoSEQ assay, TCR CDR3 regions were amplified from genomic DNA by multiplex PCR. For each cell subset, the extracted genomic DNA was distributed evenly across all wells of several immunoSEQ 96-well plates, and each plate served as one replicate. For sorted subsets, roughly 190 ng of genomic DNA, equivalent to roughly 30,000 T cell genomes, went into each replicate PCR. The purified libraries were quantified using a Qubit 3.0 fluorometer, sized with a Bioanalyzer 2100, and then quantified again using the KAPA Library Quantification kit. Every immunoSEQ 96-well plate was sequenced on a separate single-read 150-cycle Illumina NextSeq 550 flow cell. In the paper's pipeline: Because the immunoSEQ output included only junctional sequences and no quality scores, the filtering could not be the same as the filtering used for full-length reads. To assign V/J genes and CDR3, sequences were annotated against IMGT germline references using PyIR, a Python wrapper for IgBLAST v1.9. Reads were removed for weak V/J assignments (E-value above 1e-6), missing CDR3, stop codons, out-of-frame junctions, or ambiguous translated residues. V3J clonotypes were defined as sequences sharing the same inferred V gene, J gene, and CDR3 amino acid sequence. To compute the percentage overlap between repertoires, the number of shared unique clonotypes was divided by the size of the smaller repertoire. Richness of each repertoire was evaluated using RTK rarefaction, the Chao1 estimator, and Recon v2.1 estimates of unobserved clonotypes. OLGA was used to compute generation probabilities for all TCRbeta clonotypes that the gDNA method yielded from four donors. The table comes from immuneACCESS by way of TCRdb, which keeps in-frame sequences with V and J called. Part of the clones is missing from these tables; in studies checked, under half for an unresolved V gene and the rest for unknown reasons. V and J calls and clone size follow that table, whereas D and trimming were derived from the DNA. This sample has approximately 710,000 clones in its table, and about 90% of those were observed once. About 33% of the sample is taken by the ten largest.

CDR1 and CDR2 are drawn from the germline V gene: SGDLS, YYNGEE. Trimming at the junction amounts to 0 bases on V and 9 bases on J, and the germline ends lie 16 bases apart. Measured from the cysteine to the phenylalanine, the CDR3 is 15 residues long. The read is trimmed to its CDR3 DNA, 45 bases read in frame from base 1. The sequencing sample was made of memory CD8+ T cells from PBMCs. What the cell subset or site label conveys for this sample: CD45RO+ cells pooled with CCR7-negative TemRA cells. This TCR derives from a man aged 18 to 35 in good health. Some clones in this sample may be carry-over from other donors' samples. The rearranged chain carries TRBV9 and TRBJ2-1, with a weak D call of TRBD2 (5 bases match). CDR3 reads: CASSVENSAVGEQFF. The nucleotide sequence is TGTGCCAGCAGCGTAGAGAATAGCGCGGTGGGTGAGCAGTTCTTC.